Listed below are T cell receptor beta chains from one sample, sequenced in a study of T cells in localized non-small cell lung cancer. The method was immunoSEQ multiplex PCR; TCRdb's version includes in-frame clones alone and lacks a portion of them. The sample holds 1,200 or so clones, about a fifth seen once. The sample in question was normal lung tissue next to the tumor, obtained before any cancer treatment. The receptor source for this set is a woman aged 40-70 years with stage II lung adenocarcinoma. Both conserved end residues are part of each CDR3. The D gene is left open where the match is weak. The size field is filled for only some rows; it gives once, few, many or a size class.

>-|-|15|TRBJ2-1|TRBV11-3
CASSTHPGVYNEQFF
TGTGCCAGCAGCACGCACCCGGGGGTTTACAATGAGCAGTTCTTC
>TRBD1|large|16|TRBJ1-1|TRBV4-1
CASSPRTGTVNTEAFF
TGCGCCAGCAGCCCCAGGACAGGGACGGTGAACACTGAAGCTTTCTTT
>-|few|15|TRBJ2-7|TRBV6-8
CASSPQGGWTYEQYF
TGTGCCAGCAGTCCCCAGGGGGGATGGACCTACGAGCAGTACTTC
>-|few|15|TRBJ2-1|TRBV29-1
CSVEGADSSYNEQFF
TGCAGCGTTGAGGGGGCGGATAGCTCCTACAATGAGCAGTTCTTC
>-|few|12|TRBJ1-4|TRBV28
CASSAPRGKLFF
TGTGCCAGCAGCGCTCCGCGAGGAAAACTGTTTTTT
>TRBD1|few|16|TRBJ2-3|TRBV6-8
CASSVGQGTGTDTQYF
TGTGCCAGCAGTGTGGGACAGGGGACTGGCACAGATACGCAGTATTTT
>TRBD1|-|15|TRBJ2-1|TRBV30
CAWSAQGSSYNEQFF
TGTGCCTGGAGCGCACAGGGGAGCTCCTACAATGAGCAGTTCTTC
>-|medium-sized|15|TRBJ2-3|TRBV11-3
CASSPIGGRTDTQYF
TGTGCCAGCTCCCCCATAGGGGGACGCACAGATACGCAGTATTTT
>-|-|13|TRBJ1-2|TRBV6-8
CASSYQAGFGYTF
TGTGCCAGCAGTTACCAAGCGGGGTTTGGCTACACCTTC
>-|medium-sized|15|TRBJ1-3|TRBV11-3
CASSSQTGSGNTIYF
TGTGCCAGCAGCTCCCAAACGGGCTCTGGAAACACCATATATTTT
>-|few|15|TRBJ1-4|TRBV9
CASSVRGATNEKLFF
TGTGCCAGCAGCGTAAGGGGTGCAACTAATGAAAAACTGTTTTTT
>-|-|14|TRBJ1-5|TRBV9
CASSSDLGNQPQHF
TGTGCCAGCAGTTCGGACCTGGGCAATCAGCCCCAGCATTTT
>TRBD2|-|15|TRBJ2-3|TRBV6-1
CASSEGGGLTDTQYF
TGTGCCAGCAGTGAAGGGGGGGGTTTGACAGATACGCAGTATTTT
>-|medium-sized|15|TRBJ2-6|TRBV6-8
CASSPGHVGANVLTF
TGTGCCAGCAGTCCGGGACATGTTGGGGCCAACGTCCTGACTTTC
>TRBD1|once|15|TRBJ1-6|TRBV18
CASSRGQGDNSPLHF
TGTGCCAGCTCACGAGGACAGGGCGATAATTCACCCCTCCACTTT
>-|few|13|TRBJ2-7|TRBV6-8
CASSSPRVYEQYF
TGTGCCAGCAGTTCCCCGCGGGTCTACGAGCAGTACTTC
>-|-|15|TRBJ1-1|TRBV6-8
CAIRATSDRTTEAFF
TGTGCCATCAGAGCGACCTCCGACAGAACCACTGAAGCTTTCTTT
>TRBD2|-|15|TRBJ2-3|TRBV11-3
CASLGVQRGTDTQYF
TGTGCCAGCTTAGGCGTGCAGCGGGGGACAGATACGCAGTATTTT
>-|-|15|TRBJ2-2|TRBV11-3
CASSPQGSNTGELFF
TGTGCCAGCAGCCCACAGGGATCGAACACCGGGGAGCTGTTTTTT
>-|-|15|TRBJ1-1|TRBV10-2
CASSGKGGVNTEAFF
TGCGCCAGCAGTGGAAAAGGGGGAGTCAACACTGAAGCTTTCTTT